Following are 23 T cell receptor beta chains from one sample sequenced in a study of T cells in women clearing cervical HPV infection (dated by TCRdb to 2017 to 2018). Receptor amplification or capture employed the immunoSEQ multiplex PCR assay. The table comes from immuneACCESS by way of TCRdb, which keeps in-frame sequences with V and J called. Part of the clones is missing from these tables; in studies checked, under half for an unresolved V gene and the rest for unknown reasons. This sample's table has entries for tens of thousands of clones. The top ten constitute roughly 5.6% of the sample. Sequences were obtained from blood buffy coat. These receptors were taken from a woman aged 18 to 75 with a cervical HPV16 infection that either progressed to CIN3+ or cleared (not recorded which).

A note on this clone: The read falls 3 residues short of the CDR3 end, and the missing part is taken from the germline J gene. The V call is TRBV6-2 or TRBV6-3, the J call TRBJ2-1; D might be TRBD2 (6 bases). Trimming left V 2 bases short and J 8 bases short, with 16 bases between. Per germline, CDR1 MNHEY and CDR2 SVGEGT. The CDR3 runs 15 residues. CDR3 loop: CASSYQAGRTDEQFF. CDR3 DNA (partial): TGTGCCAGCAGTTACCAGGCGGGGCGTACTGATGAG.

CDR3 sequence reads: CSAPNFVGYEQYF. CDR3 bases read: TGCAGTGCCCCTAACTTCGTCGGCTACGAG. This rearrangement joins TRBV20-1 to TRBJ2-7, with D unresolved. The DNA ends 3 residues before the CDR3 does, and the rest of the CDR3 is filled in from the germline J gene. The CDR3 covers 13 residues. Germline loops: CDR1 DFQATT, CDR2 SNEGSKA (reference sequence). Deletions cut 6 bases from V and 3 bases from J, with 15 bases between.

A word on this clone: The observed sequence ends 3 residues before the CDR3 terminus, with the missing tail filled in from the germline J gene. This chain joins TRBV5-1 and TRBJ2-1, with 7 bases identical to TRBD2. Losses at the gene ends were 0 bases for V and 3 bases for J; bases not matched to a gene: 9. The CDR3 has 17 amino acids. Germline V lookup: CDR1 SGHRS, CDR2 YFSETQ. The DNA read from the CDR3 is TGCGCCAGCAGCTTGGCCGCCGGGACTAACAACTACAATGAG. Its translation: CASSLAAGTNNYNE. The full CDR3 protein reads CASSLAAGTNNYNEQFF.

As to this clone: The DNA ends 3 residues before the CDR3 does, and the rest of the CDR3 is filled in from the germline J gene. The V gene is TRBV20-1, the J gene TRBJ1-5; perhaps TRBD1 as D (6 bases). The CDR3 covers 13 residues. Between the trimmed V and J ends, which lost 5 bases and 2 bases, there was a span of 10 bases. Germline V gene data show CDR1 as DFQATT and CDR2 as SNEGSKA (reference sequence). CDR3 sequence reads: CSASQGRNQPQHF. CDR3 bases read: TGCAGTGCTTCACAGGGTCGCAATCAGCCC.

Remarks on this clone: Read data end 3 residues before the CDR3 end; the end is taken from the germline J gene. The chain uses TRBV5-1 and TRBJ2-5, with a weak D call TRBD1 (5 bases). V was shortened by 0 bases and J by 5 bases, with 8 bases between the two germline ends. Germline values: CDR1 SGHRS, CDR2 YFSETQ. The CDR3 runs to 13 residues. The CDR3 sequence is CASSLGGWETQYF. The sequenced CDR3 bases are TGCGCCAGCAGCTTGGGGGGCTGGGAGACC.

With regard to this clone: An end of the junction does not agree with germline; a read error may underlie this. Coverage ceases 3 residues before the CDR3 finishes, and the germline J gene fills in the end. The chain combines TRBV4-2 with TRBJ2-3; TRBD2 aligns across 12 bases. The CDR3 extends over 16 amino acids. The germline gives CDR1 LGHNA, CDR2 YNFKEQ. The sequenced CDR3 bases are TGCGCCAGCAGCCTAGGGACTAGCGGGTTGACAGATACG. Translated, it gives CASSLGTSGLTDT. The entire CDR3 reads CASSLGTSGLTDTQYF.

On this clone itself: With the read ending 3 residues before the CDR3 end, the germline J gene is used to fill in that end. V gene TRBV7-2 combines with J gene TRBJ2-5; D ambiguous. The germline V gene encodes CDR1 SGHTA and CDR2 FQGNSA. Trimming cost V 2 bases and J 3 bases, with 7 bases left between them. The CDR3 extends over 13 amino acids. CDR3 region: CASSLSIEETQYF. The CDR3 DNA, read in part, is TGTGCCAGCAGCTTAAGTATAGAAGAGACC.

Note on this clone: The missing CDR3 end, 3 residues past where the read stops, is filled in from the germline J gene. This rearrangement joins TRBV13 to TRBJ2-7, with 8 bases lining up with TRBD1. Trimming removed 0 bases from V and 3 bases from J; junction bases left unmatched: 4. CDR3 size: 15 residues. Germline values: CDR1 PRHDT, CDR2 FYEKMQ (reference sequence). Incomplete CDR3 DNA: TGTGCCAGCAGCTTAGGGACAGGGGTGGGCTACGAG. This translates into CASSLGTGVGYE. The full CDR3 protein reads CASSLGTGVGYEQYF.

As for this clone: The read terminates 3 residues before the CDR3 end, so the remaining end is supplied by the germline J gene. J is TRBJ2-3 and V is TRBV5-1; 7 positions match TRBD2. CDR3 size: 14 residues. V dropped 4 bases and J dropped 6; count of bases not matched to a gene: 8. Germline CDR1 is SGHRS and CDR2 is YFSETQ. CDR3 DNA, as far as it was read: TGCGCCAGCAGCCCCCGGACTAGTTCGGATACG. As protein: CASSPRTSSDT. The entire CDR3 reads CASSPRTSSDTQYF.

With respect to this clone: The CDR3 end is not reached by the read, which stops 3 residues before it; the germline J gene fills it in. The chain combines TRBV5-1 with TRBJ1-3; 9 bases are a match to TRBD1. CDR1 and CDR2 (germline): SGHRS, YFSETQ. Trimming at V came to 0 bases and at J to 0 bases, leaving 7 bases not matched to a gene. The CDR3 contains 18 residues. The CDR3: CASSLAGTGLFSGNTIYF. Incomplete CDR3 DNA: TGCGCCAGCAGCTTGGCCGGGACAGGGTTATTCTCTGGAAACACC.

Points on this clone: The sequenced fragment ends 3 residues before the CDR3 boundary, so the rest is inferred from the germline J gene. V gene TRBV14 combines with J gene TRBJ2-7; D may be TRBD1 (5 bases). V lost 2 bases, J lost 2 bases, and 13 bases lay in between. Looked up from germline, CDR1 is SGHDN and CDR2 is FVKESK. The CDR3 loop spans 15 amino acids. CDR3 sequence reads: CASSQTVAGTYEQYF. CDR3 DNA, as far as it was read: TGTGCCAGCAGCCAAACTGTGGCAGGGACCTACGAG.

As to this clone: With the read ending 3 residues before the CDR3 end, the germline J gene is used to fill in that end. This chain links TRBV2 with TRBJ2-7; D is perhaps TRBD1 (5 bases). CDR1 is SNHLY and CDR2 is FYNNEI in the germline V gene. This CDR3 is 14 amino acids long. V gave up 7 bases and J gave up 1 base, with 14 bases separating them. Incomplete CDR3 DNA: TGTGCCAGCACGATTTCAGGGTCTTCCTACGAG. Protein product: CASTISGSSYE. From start to end, the CDR3 is CASTISGSSYEQYF.

On this clone itself: The read ends 3 residues early relative to the CDR3; the germline J gene fills the gap. The V and J genes are TRBV5-1 and TRBJ2-1, with TRBD2 as a possible D gene (5 bases). V lost 3 bases and J lost 6, with 10 bases in between. Germline V lookup: CDR1 SGHRS, CDR2 YFSETQ. The CDR3 sequence is 13 residues long. The CDR3 DNA, read in part, is TGCGCCAGCAGCTATAGCGTAACCAATGAG. It codes for CASSYSVTNE. The full CDR3 is CASSYSVTNEQFF.

Comment on this clone: The CDR3 is cut off 3 residues early in the read; its end comes from the germline J gene. The chain uses TRBV20-1 and TRBJ1-4; D gene uncertain. V was shortened by 3 bases and J by 1 base, with 6 bases between the two germline ends. CDR1 and CDR2 from the germline V gene are DFQATT and SNEGSKA (reference sequence). The CDR3 is 13 residues long. The chain's CDR3 is CSASPGTNEKLFF. CDR3 DNA (partial): TGCAGTGCTAGTCCGGGAACTAATGAAAAA.

As to this clone: The read finishes 3 residues shy of the CDR3 end, and the germline J gene is used to complete it. The chain uses TRBV7-8 and TRBJ1-1; a weak D match, TRBD1 (5 bases). The CDR3 runs 14 residues. The V and J ends lost 3 bases and 0 bases respectively, with 8 bases between them. The germline gives CDR1 SGHVS, CDR2 FQNEAQ. This CDR3 reads CASSFRQLNTEAFF. The sequenced part of the CDR3 DNA is TGTGCCAGCAGCTTCAGACAGCTGAACACTGAA.

Concerning this clone: The read ends 3 residues early relative to the CDR3; the germline J gene fills the gap. This chain connects TRBV5-6 to TRBJ2-1; 8 bases agree with TRBD2. Losses at the gene ends were 3 bases for V and 6 bases for J; bases not matched to a gene: 8. CDR3 size: 15 residues. CDR1 is SGHDT and CDR2 is YYEEEE in the germline V gene. Partial CDR3 DNA: TGTGCCAGCAGCTGGGGTTCTCGGGGGGGCAATGAG. Amino acid sequence: CASSWGSRGGNE. The full CDR3 reads CASSWGSRGGNEQFF.

A remark on this clone: The CDR3 is cut off 3 residues early in the read; its end comes from the germline J gene. The chain combines TRBV12-5 with TRBJ2-3, with TRBD2 identical over 9 bases. Germline CDR1 reads LGHNT; CDR2 reads FRNRAP. This CDR3 has 16 amino acids. The DNA read from the CDR3 is TGTGCTAGTGGTTTGGTTGTTAGCGGGAGCGCGGGGACG. Translation: CASGLVVSGSAGT. In full, the CDR3 reads CASGLVVSGSAGTQYF.

The sequenced CDR3 bases are TGTGCCAGCAGTGATGATAAAGGGGCCCCCAATCAGCCC. Protein: CASSDDKGAPNQP. The full CDR3 is CASSDDKGAPNQPQHF. V gene TRBV6-1 combines with J gene TRBJ1-5, with D possibly being TRBD1 (5 bases). The CDR3 extends 3 residues past the end of the read, so its final part is completed from the germline J gene. This CDR3 is built from 16 residues. V was shortened by 3 bases and J by 3 bases, with 15 bases between the two germline ends. Germline CDR1 reads MNHNS; CDR2 reads SASEGT.

Details on this clone: Read coverage stops 3 residues before the CDR3 terminus; the germline J gene supplies the remainder. The V call is TRBV7-2, the J call TRBJ2-3; 7 nucleotides align to TRBD2. The CDR3 is made up of 15 amino acids. J was trimmed by 3 bases and V by 5 bases; bases with no gene match: 8. Germline assignment: CDR1 SGHTA and CDR2 FQGNSA. The CDR3 is CASSPRREKTDTQYF. The CDR3 DNA, read in part, is TGTGCCAGCAGCCCCCGGCGGGAGAAGACAGATACG.

Comment on this clone: Read coverage stops 3 residues before the CDR3 terminus; the germline J gene supplies the remainder. The gene calls are TRBV12-3 or TRBV12-4 and TRBJ2-1; 9 bases map to TRBD1. The CDR3 totals 16 residues. V lost 3 bases to trimming and J lost 3 bases; unmatched junction nucleotides: 6. The CDR3 loop is CASSFIGTGIYNEQFF. Incomplete CDR3 DNA: TGTGCCAGCAGTTTCATCGGGACAGGGATCTACAATGAG.

As for this clone: The CDR3 extends 3 residues past the end of the read, so its final part is completed from the germline J gene. The J gene is TRBJ2-1, the V gene TRBV7-6; 9 bases map to TRBD2. J lost 5 bases, V lost 11 bases, and 10 bases had no gene match. CDR1 SGHVS and CDR2 FNYEAQ come from the germline V gene. This CDR3 is 14 amino acids long. This CDR3 reads CAVSEAGGNNEQFF. The sequenced CDR3 bases are TGTGCCGTTTCAGAGGCGGGAGGGAACAATGAG.

Notes on this clone: The sequence runs out 3 residues before the end of the CDR3; the remainder is reconstructed from the germline J gene. The J gene is TRBJ2-5, the V gene TRBV5-4; the D is unclear. The CDR3 is made up of 15 amino acids. CDR1 is SGHNT and CDR2 is YYREEE in the germline V gene (reference sequence). The germline V and J ends were trimmed by 3 bases and 1 base, with 13 bases remaining between them. CDR3 sequence reads: CASSSVPGTQETQYF. The CDR3 bases that were read are TGTGCCAGCAGCTCTGTGCCCGGTACCCAAGAGACC.

In the case of this clone: The read ends 3 residues shy of where the CDR3 ends; the end is completed using the germline J gene. The chain couples TRBV7-2 to TRBJ1-2; D is unclear. From germline, CDR1 is SGHTA and CDR2 FQGNSA. Trimming cost V 5 bases and J 0 bases, with 10 bases left between them. The CDR3 sequence is 14 residues long. This chain's CDR3 is CASSPGGSNYGYTF. CDR3 DNA, as far as it was read: TGTGCCAGCAGCCCGGGTGGGTCTAACTATGGC.